This T cell receptor (beta chain) derives from a study of long-term antiretroviral therapy in people with HIV. Study findings and constraints: The study collected no data on ART adherence, viral resistance or therapy changes.

Germline CDR1 and CDR2: LNHDA and SQIVND (reference sequence). Deletions cut 2 bases from V and 0 bases from J, with 11 bases between. The CDR3 totals 16 residues. Researchers secured at least one pre-ART and at least two post-ART PBMC samples from each donor. The assay used was immunoSEQ (version v3.0), run at survey level. Method: immunoSEQ multiplex PCR; TCRdb's copy keeps in-frame clones and lacks some. The sample holds 20,000 or so clones; about 76% are singletons and the top ten take around 15%. Note on this clone: What it recognizes is unknown.

Sequenced here: unsorted PBMCs, sampled at the start of antiretroviral therapy, before treatment. This sequence was found in a woman younger than 30 with HIV. This chain uses TRBV19 with TRBJ1-5, with D possibly being TRBD1 (5 bases). This CDR3 is CASSILSTASNQPQHF. DNA for the CDR3: TGTGCCAGTAGTATACTATCGACAGCTAGCAATCAGCCCCAGCATTTT. Filled out from reference TRBV19 and TRBJ1-5, the complete variable domain reads DGGITQSPKYLFRKEGQNVTLSCEQNLNHDAMYWYRQDPGQGLRLIYYSQIVNDFQKGDIAEGYSVSREKKESFPLTVTSAQKNPTAFYLCASSILSTASNQPQHFGDGTRLSIL.